This T cell receptor (beta chain) came from a study of vaccination and CD4 T cells after COVID-19. A remark on this clonotype: Its antigen remains unknown.

Treatment indicated: approximately 9-day PBMC culture with coronavirus spike peptide pools or control peptides (ViraFEST assay). Samples of CD4+ T cells were obtained from the unexposed donor before the COVID-19 pandemic (2011-2018). With peptide pools, ViraFEST first expanded antigen-specific T cells and afterwards sequenced their TCRs. Days 3 and 7 saw half the medium replaced with fresh IL-2 medium. With the Oncomine TCR Beta short-read assay, DNA from cultured CD4+ T cells was sequenced. After culture, CD4+ T cells served as the source for genomic DNA extraction. TCRdb re-called the PCR reads through MiXCR, storing one row per CDR3 protein. This table has about 6,300 distinct CDR3 sequences, approximately 35% appearing once. The specimen was CD4+ T cells from blood, cultured in vitro. This TCR came from a human donor in good health.

Here the CDR3 reads CASSLAPPQGLTYEQYF. The CDR3 DNA reads TGCGCCAGCAGCCTTGCCCCCCCACAGGGATTGACCTACGAGCAGTACTTC. The chain combines TRBV5-1 with TRBJ2-7; possible D gene TRBD1, 6 bases. The CDR3 has 17 amino acids. Germline V gives CDR1 SGHRS, CDR2 YFSETQ. Trimming shortened V by 4 bases and J by 2 bases, and 22 bases separated the two germline ends.